This T cell receptor beta chain was sequenced in a study of T-cell memory formation after mild COVID-19. Study overall: Among the donors, TCR clusters were largely specific to each donor.

Each CDR3 protein is one row after TCRdb ran MiXCR on the 5' RACE reads. The sample holds 270,000 or so distinct CDR3 sequences, more than 15% seen once. Germline CDR1 reads MNHNS; CDR2 reads SASEGT. V was shortened by 2 bases and J by 1 base, with 5 bases between the two germline ends. This CDR3 region has 13 residues. Notes on this clonotype: What it binds is unknown.

Regarding the study as a whole: Clones shrinking from day 15 to 85 showed even CD4/CD8 mixes; later expanders tilted CD4+. Contracting CD4+ clones sat mainly in CM and EM; CD8+ in EMRA.

The TCR was taken from a man younger than 35 who had mild COVID-19 (a few samples of this study predate the infection). Cell type and time point are not known. The genes are TRBV6-1 and TRBJ1-1; D gene uncertain. Specimen: PBMCs or a T cell subset sorted from them (not recorded which). CDR3 amino acids: CASSEQKNTEAFF. The CDR3 DNA follows: TGTGCCAGCAGTGAACAGAAGAACACTGAAGCTTTCTTT.